Listed below are T cell receptor beta chains from one sample, sequenced in a study of blood T cells in healthy people across ages. TCRdb fed the 5' RACE reads into MiXCR, producing one record per CDR3 protein. The data show about 670,000 distinct CDR3 sequences, approximately 40% seen once. The source material was blood. The receptors stem from a man aged 80 or over in good health. Both conserved end residues are part of each CDR3. A D gene is named only where the DNA matches it firmly. Part of the rows lack a size; the others show once, few, many or a class for expanded clones.

CDR3 length: 15
J gene: TRBJ2-1
V gene: TRBV6-2/TRBV6-3
clone size: .
D gene: TRBD2
CDR3 DNA: TGTGCCAGCACCCTGACTAGCGGTTTTCAAGAGACCCAGTTCTTC
CDR3 protein: CASTLTSGFQETQFF

CDR3 length: 13
J gene: TRBJ2-3
V gene: TRBV20-1
clone size: .
D gene: .
CDR3 DNA: TGCAGTGATTCGACAGGCCCCAGGGATACGCAGTATTTT
CDR3 protein: CSDSTGPRDTQYF

CDR3 length: 15
J gene: TRBJ2-1
V gene: TRBV7-2
clone size: .
D gene: TRBD2
CDR3 DNA: TGTGCCAGCACCCGAACCGGGACTAGTCACAATGAGCAGTTCTTC
CDR3 protein: CASTRTGTSHNEQFF

CDR3 length: 14
J gene: TRBJ2-7
V gene: TRBV7-2
clone size: .
D gene: .
CDR3 DNA: TGTGCCAGCAGCTTAGGAGGGGAGGCCTACGAGCAGTACTTC
CDR3 protein: CASSLGGEAYEQYF

CDR3 length: 13
J gene: TRBJ2-3
V gene: TRBV20-1
clone size: .
D gene: TRBD2
CDR3 DNA: TGCAGTGCCTGGGGAAAGCGGGGAGATACGCAGTATTTT
CDR3 protein: CSAWGKRGDTQYF

CDR3 length: 16
J gene: TRBJ2-7
V gene: TRBV4-1
clone size: .
D gene: .
CDR3 DNA: TGCGCCAGCAGCCAAGGGACGGCGGAAAGTCCCTACGAGCAGTACTTC
CDR3 protein: CASSQGTAESPYEQYF

CDR3 length: 13
J gene: TRBJ2-5
V gene: TRBV6-2/TRBV6-3
clone size: .
D gene: TRBD2
CDR3 DNA: TGTGCCAGCAGTAGAGTAGCGGGGGGAAGACAGTACTTC
CDR3 protein: CASSRVAGGRQYF

CDR3 length: 14
J gene: TRBJ1-2
V gene: TRBV20-1
clone size: .
D gene: .
CDR3 DNA: TGCAGTGCTTACGGGGGCGAAACGAACTATGGCTACACCTTC
CDR3 protein: CSAYGGETNYGYTF

CDR3 length: 17
J gene: TRBJ2-1
V gene: TRBV3-1
clone size: few
D gene: TRBD2
CDR3 DNA: TGTGCCAGCAGCCAAGTAAGTCTAGCGGGAGTCCCCAATGAGCAGTTCTTC
CDR3 protein: CASSQVSLAGVPNEQFF

CDR3 length: 12
J gene: TRBJ2-1
V gene: TRBV11-2
clone size: .
D gene: .
CDR3 DNA: TGTGCCAGCGCGGCCCTCCAGTGGGAGCAGTTCTTC
CDR3 protein: CASAALQWEQFF

CDR3 length: 12
J gene: TRBJ2-7
V gene: TRBV5-1
clone size: .
D gene: .
CDR3 DNA: TGCGCCACCAGCTTGGGGGGTTACGAGCAGTACTTC
CDR3 protein: CATSLGGYEQYF

CDR3 length: 15
J gene: TRBJ1-2
V gene: TRBV12-3/TRBV12-4
clone size: few
D gene: TRBD1
CDR3 DNA: TGTGCCAGCAGCCGCCCGGGACAGCCTAACTATGGCTACACCTTC
CDR3 protein: CASSRPGQPNYGYTF

CDR3 length: 17
J gene: TRBJ2-1
V gene: TRBV7-2
clone size: .
D gene: .
CDR3 DNA: TGTGCCAGCACTTGGGGCGGGGGCGGGGGCTCCTACAATGAGCAGTTCTTC
CDR3 protein: CASTWGGGGGSYNEQFF

CDR3 length: 15
J gene: TRBJ2-1
V gene: TRBV20-1
clone size: .
D gene: TRBD2
CDR3 DNA: TGCAGTGATAGCGGCACTAGCGGTCTTTACAATGAGCAGTTCTTC
CDR3 protein: CSDSGTSGLYNEQFF

CDR3 length: 15
J gene: TRBJ2-5
V gene: TRBV7-2
clone size: few
D gene: TRBD1
CDR3 DNA: TGTGCCAGCAGCTCCCAGGGGGCTAGACAAGAGACCCAGTACTTC
CDR3 protein: CASSSQGARQETQYF

CDR3 length: 14
J gene: TRBJ2-7
V gene: TRBV7-9
clone size: .
D gene: .
CDR3 DNA: TGTGCCAGCAGTACTAACGCTAGCTCCTACGAGCAGTACTTC
CDR3 protein: CASSTNASSYEQYF

CDR3 length: 13
J gene: TRBJ2-5
V gene: TRBV6-2/TRBV6-3
clone size: .
D gene: TRBD2
CDR3 DNA: TGTGCCAGCAGTTTAGCGGGGATGACTGAGCAGTACTTC
CDR3 protein: CASSLAGMTEQYF

CDR3 length: 13
J gene: TRBJ2-7
V gene: TRBV12-5
clone size: .
D gene: .
CDR3 DNA: TGTGCTAGTGGCTTAGGACAATTCTACGAGCAGTACTTC
CDR3 protein: CASGLGQFYEQYF

CDR3 length: 12
J gene: TRBJ2-3
V gene: TRBV6-2/TRBV6-3
clone size: few
D gene: .
CDR3 DNA: TGTGCCAGCAGATGGCAGACAGATACGCAGTATTTT
CDR3 protein: CASRWQTDTQYF

CDR3 length: 17
J gene: TRBJ2-1
V gene: TRBV5-1
clone size: few
D gene: TRBD2
CDR3 DNA: TGCGCCAGCAGCTTGACTAGCGGGGGTCTCTCCTACAATGAGCAGTTCTTC
CDR3 protein: CASSLTSGGLSYNEQFF

CDR3 length: 14
J gene: TRBJ2-7
V gene: TRBV20-1
clone size: many
D gene: TRBD1
CDR3 DNA: TGCAGTGCGGAAACGACAGGGAACTCCTACGAGCAGTACTTC
CDR3 protein: CSAETTGNSYEQYF

CDR3 length: 14
J gene: TRBJ2-7
V gene: TRBV2
clone size: few
D gene: .
CDR3 DNA: TGTGCCAGCAGTGTGGTCCCCCGAGGCTACGAGCAGTACTTC
CDR3 protein: CASSVVPRGYEQYF

CDR3 length: 14
J gene: TRBJ1-5
V gene: TRBV6-1
clone size: few
D gene: .
CDR3 DNA: TGTGCCAGCACCATCGGGGGGGATTATCAGCCCCAGCATTTT
CDR3 protein: CASTIGGDYQPQHF

CDR3 length: 14
J gene: TRBJ2-1
V gene: TRBV14
clone size: .
D gene: .
CDR3 DNA: TGTGCCAGCAGCCCCTCGCGGGGATACAATGAGCAGTTCTTC
CDR3 protein: CASSPSRGYNEQFF